Each of the 17 T cell receptor beta chains below was sequenced from the same sample in a study of Ad26.COV2.S vaccination and SARS-CoV-2 variants. Profiling relied on immunoSEQ multiplex PCR, and the TCRdb table lists in-frame clones only, not all of them. The data show about 350,000 clones, approximately 84% seen once. Sample treatment: some 20 received Ad26.COV2.S at low or high dose, single or two shots; roughly five received placebo; per-sample allocation not given. All samples were drawn on day 63, counting from the first vaccine or placebo injection. The material was peripheral blood, obtained in a trial of Ad26.COV2.S vaccine versus placebo. These receptors were taken from a person between 18 and 65 years old who received the Ad26.COV2.S COVID-19 vaccine or a placebo.

The CDR3 is CASSVISTSSPLHF. In DNA form, the CDR3 reads TGTGCCAGCAGCGTCATTTCCACGAGTTCACCCCTCCACTTT. The chain joins TRBV11-2 to TRBJ1-6; no clear D. There are 14 residues in the CDR3. Germline CDR1 SGHAT, CDR2 FQNNGV. V was cut by 5 bases and J by 9 bases, with 14 bases left in between.

The V and J genes are TRBV5-1 and TRBJ1-1; D uncertain. The CDR3 loop spans 11 amino acids. Germline lookup yields CDR1 SGHRS and CDR2 YFSETQ. V lost 0 bases and J lost 3, with 0 bases in between. CDR3 nucleotide sequence: TGCGCCAGCAGCTTGGACACTGAAGCTTTCTTT. It yields the protein CASSLDTEAFF.

The V call is TRBV29-1, the J call TRBJ2-3, with D possibly matching TRBD2 (7 bases). Germline V gene sequence: CDR1 SQVTM, CDR2 ANQGSEA. The CDR3 totals 15 residues. Deletions cut 6 bases from V and 1 base from J, with 17 bases between. CDR3: CSVRGAAGRTDTQYF. The CDR3 DNA sequence: TGCAGCGTCCGGGGGGCAGCGGGACGCACAGATACGCAGTATTTT.

The CDR3 spells CATSRDEGVYEQYF. As DNA, the CDR3 is TGTGCCACCAGCAGAGATGAGGGAGTCTACGAGCAGTACTTC. The chain links TRBV15 to TRBJ2-7; possibly TRBD2 for D (5 bases). Trimming took 0 bases from V and 3 from J, leaving 9 bases between them. Germline V lookup: CDR1 LNHNV, CDR2 YYDKDF (reference sequence). The CDR3 loop spans 14 amino acids.

This chain links TRBV4-3 with TRBJ2-5; D is ambiguous. The CDR3 runs to 11 residues. V was clipped by 4 bases and J by 5 bases, with 5 bases between them. Germline CDR1 is LGHNA and CDR2 is YSLEER. Written as DNA, the CDR3 is TGCGCCAGCAGCCTAGGGGAGACCCAGTACTTC. It yields the protein CASSLGETQYF.

The chain couples TRBV2 to TRBJ2-3; no clear D gene. V gave up 8 bases and J gave up 0 bases, with 3 bases separating them. Germline CDR1 SNHLY, CDR2 FYNNEI. CDR3 length: 11 amino acids. CDR3 DNA: TGTGCCAGCTTGAGCACAGATACGCAGTATTTT. Its protein is CASLSTDTQYF.

V usage is TRBV4-1 and J usage is TRBJ2-2, with a tentative D call TRBD2 (6 bases). This CDR3 has 16 residues. V lost 0 bases and J 5 bases, leaving 13 bases between the germline ends. Germline lookup yields CDR1 MGHRA and CDR2 YSYEKL. DNA for the CDR3: TGCGCCAGCAGCCAAGATACCGGGGCGGGGACCGGGGAGCTGTTTTTT. Translating gives CASSQDTGAGTGELFF.

This chain joins TRBV4-3 and TRBJ2-3; D is possibly TRBD2 (6 bases). Germline assignment: CDR1 LGHNA and CDR2 YSLEER. Between the trimmed V and J ends, which lost 0 bases and 0 bases, there was a span of 10 bases. This CDR3 comprises 16 residues. In nucleotides, the CDR3 is TGCGCCAGCAGCCAAGATTTAGCGGTCAGCACAGATACGCAGTATTTT. Amino acid sequence: CASSQDLAVSTDTQYF.

In this sample, this clone turned up a few times. The rearrangement uses TRBV6-2 or TRBV6-3 and TRBJ1-6; 8 bases fit TRBD1. Germline loops: CDR1 MNHEY, CDR2 SVGEGT. With V trimmed by 2 bases and J by 9 bases, 6 bases remained unmatched. The CDR3 loop spans 15 amino acids. CDR3: CASSYRTGLSSPLHF. DNA of the CDR3: TGTGCCAGCAGTTACCGGACAGGGTTGAGTTCACCCCTCCACTTT.

This chain links TRBV6-5 with TRBJ2-5; TRBD1 is a possible D gene (5 bases). The CDR3 consists of 14 residues. Germline assignment: CDR1 MNHEY and CDR2 SVGAGI. Between the trimmed V and J ends, which lost 2 bases and 3 bases, there was a span of 10 bases. The chain's CDR3 is CASSYRGREETQYF. CDR3 in DNA: TGTGCCAGCAGTTACAGGGGCCGGGAAGAGACCCAGTACTTC.

The rearrangement joins TRBV4-3 to TRBJ2-7; D is possibly TRBD2 (7 bases). Germline V gives CDR1 LGHNA, CDR2 YSLEER. The CDR3 extends over 15 amino acids. V lost 3 bases to trimming and J lost 2 bases, with 14 bases between them. The CDR3 DNA follows: TGCGCCAGCAGCCAGCTATGGGGGGGCACCTACGAGCAGTACTTC. Protein product: CASSQLWGGTYEQYF.

V and J are TRBV6-5 and TRBJ2-7, with 13 bases matching TRBD2. Unmatched junction bases numbered 1, after V lost 0 bases and J lost 5 bases. CDR3 size: 15 residues. Germline V gene data show CDR1 as MNHEY and CDR2 as SVGAGI. The CDR3 DNA reads as TGTGCCAGCAGTTACTCGGGGACTAGCGGGAACGAGCAGTACTTC. This encodes CASSYSGTSGNEQYF.

The chain is built from TRBV19 and TRBJ2-5, with D perhaps matching TRBD2 (6 bases). Trimming shortened V by 8 bases and J by 5 bases, and 12 bases separated the two germline ends. Germline CDR1 is LNHDA and CDR2 is SQIVND (reference sequence). This CDR3 has 12 amino acids. The CDR3 loop is CASARGSETQYF. The CDR3 nucleotides read TGTGCCAGTGCACGGGGGTCGGAGACCCAGTACTTC.

This chain connects TRBV6-5 to TRBJ1-6; D gene ambiguous. The CDR3 loop spans 14 amino acids. The germline gives CDR1 MNHEY, CDR2 SVGAGI. V was clipped by 2 bases and J by 9 bases, with 11 bases between them. CDR3 nucleotide sequence: TGTGCCAGCAGTTACGCGTCGCGGGGTTCACCCCTCCACTTT. This gives the protein CASSYASRGSPLHF.

The chain joins TRBV5-4 to TRBJ2-3; weak D call: TRBD2 (6 bases). The V gene lost 4 bases and the J gene lost 3 bases, with 15 bases spanning the gap. The CDR3 consists of 15 residues. Looked up from germline, CDR1 is SGHNT and CDR2 is YYREEE (reference sequence). The CDR3 region has the DNA TGTGCCAGCAGCATAGGACTACCCGAAACAGATACGCAGTATTTT. Residues: CASSIGLPETDTQYF.

The chain recombines TRBV5-4 with TRBJ1-2, with D tentatively TRBD1 (5 bases). Germline CDR1 is SGHNT and CDR2 is YYREEE (reference sequence). There are 17 residues in the CDR3. V shed 2 bases and J shed 4 bases, with 21 bases lying between them. CDR3 protein: CASSFFGREGTSYGYTF. CDR3 bases: TGTGCCAGCAGCTTTTTCGGCAGGGAGGGGACCTCCTATGGCTACACCTTC.

V gene TRBV27 combines with J gene TRBJ2-7; the match to TRBD1 covers 8 bases. Per germline, CDR1 MNHEY and CDR2 SMNVEV (reference sequence). The CDR3 covers 14 residues. The V gene end was trimmed by 4 bases and the J gene end by 4 bases; junction bases not matched to a gene: 6. The CDR3 loop reads CASSSTDRGYEQYF. The CDR3, as DNA: TGTGCCAGCAGTTCAACCGACAGGGGTTACGAGCAGTACTTC.